This T cell receptor (beta chain) appears in the sequencing data of a study of T cell responses to AZD1222 COVID-19 vaccine. Study-level points and caveats: White British donors predominated, females outnumbered males, and clonal diversity was possibly underestimated. Reports say nearly half of spike-specific TCRs go after unmutated variant regions. Dominant at 160-218 and 743-854, vaccine-associated CD4 TCRs also spanned spike.

CDR1 is LNHNV and CDR2 is YYDKDF in the germline V gene (reference sequence). The CDR3 spans 15 residues. Trimming took 4 bases from V and 6 from J; bases not matched to a gene: 8. In the case of this clone: Antigen: not known.

This table comes from immunoSEQ multiplex PCR, and its TCRdb copy is limited to in-frame clones, with some not included. The data hold about 100,000 clones, with approximately 89% observed a single time. The genes are TRBV15 and TRBJ2-7; 11 bases map to TRBD1. The source is an adult in good health. The sample here was peripheral blood, taken on day 0 of MenACWY control vaccination. CDR3 protein: CATSTLLGTGGEQYF. The CDR3 DNA reads TGTGCCACCAGCACTTTACTCGGGACAGGGGGCGAGCAGTACTTC.